This T cell receptor beta chain was captured in a study of blood T cell repertoires in COVID-19. The wider study: Acute and convalescent COVID-19 specimens originated in the United States, Italy and Spain. In each case, the material was cDNA or gDNA derived from T cells, B-cell-depleted T cells, or PBMCs.

Method: immunoSEQ multiplex PCR; TCRdb's copy keeps in-frame clones and lacks some. Here the sample spans some 200,000 clones, 75% to 90% being singletons. V lost 5 bases and J 2 bases, leaving 8 bases between the germline ends. Germline CDR1 is SGHDN and CDR2 is FVKESK. CDR3 length: 13 residues. This TCR was sampled from a woman aged 40 to 50 with acute or convalescent COVID-19. This rearrangement joins TRBV14 to TRBJ2-3; no reliable D call. The sample was peripheral blood. The CDR3 is CASSYFDTDTQYF. CDR3 coding DNA: TGTGCCAGCAGCTACTTCGACACAGATACGCAGTATTTT.